This TCR beta chain was identified in a study of shared clonotypes between healthy human individuals. Repertoires were generated with immunoSEQ multiplex PCR, while TCRdb's copy carries only in-frame clones and drops some. Here the sample spans a few hundred thousand clones, 60% to 80% being singletons. In this sample, this clone turned up once. As yet, its antigen is unknown. Only Caucasian adults living in Nashville, Tennessee served as donors. Study conclusions and caveats: Clonotype sharing across several donors was observed for approximately 5% of naive CD4 clonotypes. In general, naive subsets displayed greater estimated richness than memory subsets did.

The CDR3 sequence is 17 residues long. The V segment lost 0 bases and the J segment 6 bases; nucleotides outside the gene matches: 6. The germline V gene has CDR1 SGHNT and CDR2 YYREEE (reference sequence). The sequence derives from a young man in good health. The sequencing sample was made of memory CD4+ T cells sorted from blood. Stated subset: CD45RA-negative fraction. The chain couples TRBV5-4 to TRBJ2-2; 12 positions agree with TRBD2. CDR3 in amino acids: CASSLGASGRAPGELFF. CDR3 DNA: TGTGCCAGCAGCTTGGGGGCTAGCGGGAGGGCCCCCGGGGAGCTGTTTTTT.